The 27 T cell receptor beta chains below all came from one sample that was sequenced in a study of cytomegalovirus exposure and HLA in healthy donors. Measured with immunoSEQ multiplex PCR; TCRdb has only the in-frame clones, and not every one. The repertoire has 80,000 to 95,000 clones, around 93% of them found once; the top ten carry about 1.1%. Material: PBMCs. All receptors derive from a woman aged 25-40 years in good health and CMV-seropositive.

V and J are TRBV7-9 and TRBJ2-4, with TRBD2 matching 8 bases. From germline, CDR1 is SEHNR and CDR2 FQNEAQ (reference sequence). The CDR3 runs to 16 residues. The ends lost 6 bases at V and 0 bases at J; junction bases unmatched: 7. The CDR3 is CASRPSSGLAKNIQYF. The CDR3 nucleotides read TGTGCCAGCAGGCCTTCTAGCGGGCTAGCCAAAAACATTCAGTACTTC.

V gene TRBV27 combines with J gene TRBJ2-2; 12 nucleotides align to TRBD1. The CDR3 sequence is 16 residues long. V lost 6 bases and J lost 5; bases outside the gene matches: 7. Germline V gives CDR1 MNHEY, CDR2 SMNVEV (reference sequence). The DNA of the CDR3 is TGTGCCAGCAGACCAGGGACAGGGGGCTGGACCGGGGAGCTGTTTTTT. It is translated as CASRPGTGGWTGELFF.

This chain links TRBV28 with TRBJ2-3; no definite D call. The ends were cut back, 6 bases at V and 4 bases at J, with 20 bases in the middle. The CDR3 contains 16 residues. In germline, CDR1 is MDHEN, CDR2 SYDVKM. The CDR3 DNA is TGTGCCAGCAGCCGTAGACTTCTTTCCCGGGCAGATACGCAGTATTTT. This translates into CASSRRLLSRADTQYF.

Only a few counts were recorded for this clone. The chain employs TRBV6-5 and TRBJ1-2; no clear D gene. Trimming took 6 bases from V and 4 from J, leaving 9 bases between them. Per the germline V gene, CDR1 is MNHEY and CDR2 is SVGAGI. The CDR3 has 12 amino acids. DNA of the CDR3: TGTGCCAGCAGCCCAGGACTCTATGGCTACACCTTC. Amino acids: CASSPGLYGYTF.

This chain connects TRBV18 to TRBJ2-7, with TRBD1 matching over 10 bases. Germline loops: CDR1 KGHSH, CDR2 LQKENI. This CDR3 spans 16 amino acids. Unmatched junction bases numbered 8, after V lost 4 bases and J lost 2 bases. In DNA form, the CDR3 reads TGTGCCAGCTCACGGGAGGACAGGGGGGCTCCCTACGAGCAGTACTTC. Translating it yields CASSREDRGAPYEQYF.

The rearrangement uses TRBV6-9 and TRBJ2-3; possible D gene TRBD2, 5 bases. V was cut by 6 bases and J by 0 bases, with 22 bases left in between. This CDR3 has 18 amino acids. Germline CDR1 and CDR2: MNHGY and SVAAGI. CDR3 amino acids: CASSPSIDGVTSTDTQYF. CDR3 nucleotide sequence: TGTGCCAGCAGCCCCTCTATAGACGGGGTTACTAGCACAGATACGCAGTATTTT.

The chain carries TRBV28 and TRBJ2-1; 11 nucleotides line up with TRBD2. J lost 8 bases, V lost 1 base, and 10 bases had no gene match. The V gene's germline CDR1 is MDHEN and CDR2 SYDVKM. There are 17 residues in the CDR3. In DNA form, the CDR3 reads TGTGCCAGCAGTTTATCGGGTAGCGGGAGGGCCGAGGATGAGCAGTTCTTC. It specifies CASSLSGSGRAEDEQFF.

The J gene is TRBJ1-4, the V gene TRBV29-1; D unresolved. Between the trimmed V and J ends, which lost 4 bases and 6 bases, there was a span of 6 bases. CDR3 size: 11 residues. Germline V gene lookup returns CDR1 SQVTM and CDR2 ANQGSEA. The CDR3 sequence: CSVARDEKLFF. CDR3 in DNA: TGCAGCGTTGCCCGGGATGAAAAACTGTTTTTT.

The genes are TRBV6-1 and TRBJ2-5; 7 positions agree with TRBD1. This CDR3 has 14 amino acids. CDR1 and CDR2 from the germline V gene are MNHNS and SASEGT. Germline trimming cut 5 bases from V and 1 base from J; bases unmatched to any gene: 4. The CDR3 nucleotides read TGTGCCAGCAGTCCCACAGGGGTCCAAGAGACCCAGTACTTC. It yields the protein CASSPTGVQETQYF.

The V call is TRBV5-1, the J call TRBJ2-2; D call uncertain. V was cut by 2 bases and J by 8 bases, with 4 bases left in between. Per the germline V gene, CDR1 is SGHRS and CDR2 is YFSETQ. The CDR3 consists of 11 residues. The CDR3 DNA reads TGCGCCAGCAGCTTTTCGGGGGAGCTGTTTTTT. This codes for CASSFSGELFF.

This chain joins TRBV29-1 and TRBJ2-5, with a possible D match to TRBD2 (5 bases). With 4 bases removed from V and 5 bases from J, the gap between germline ends came to 17 bases. The CDR3 is 14 residues long. The germline gives CDR1 SQVTM, CDR2 ANQGSEA. Written as DNA, the CDR3 is TGCAGCGTTGCGGTTACCGGGGTTCGGGAGACCCAGTACTTC. Translating gives CSVAVTGVRETQYF. Drawing the rest from reference TRBV29-1 and TRBJ2-5, the complete variable domain is SAVISQKPSRDICQRGTSLTIQCQVDSQVTMMFWYRQQPGQSLTLIATANQGSEATYESGFVIDKFPISRPNLTFSTLTVSNMSPEDSSIYLCSVAVTGVRETQYFGPGTRLLVL.

The chain couples TRBV6-6 to TRBJ2-3, with unresolved D. CDR3 length equals 14 residues. V was cut by 4 bases and J by 3 bases, with 11 bases left in between. Germline CDR1 and CDR2: MNHNY and SVGAGI (reference sequence). The CDR3 loop reads CASSSSGRTDTQYF. The DNA for the CDR3 is TGTGCCAGCAGTTCCTCCGGTCGTACAGATACGCAGTATTTT.

The rearrangement links TRBV13 to TRBJ2-2; 9 nucleotides agree with TRBD2. The CDR3 sequence is 16 residues long. CDR1 is PRHDT, CDR2 FYEKMQ, per germline (reference sequence). The V gene end was trimmed by 5 bases and the J gene end by 5 bases; junction bases not matched to a gene: 9. This CDR3 is CASSATLAGRTGELFF. DNA for the CDR3: TGTGCCAGCAGCGCCACGCTAGCGGGAAGGACCGGGGAGCTGTTTTTT.

This chain links TRBV28 with TRBJ1-5, with D tentatively TRBD1 (6 bases). Germline V gene sequence: CDR1 MDHEN, CDR2 SYDVKM. V was clipped by 6 bases and J by 6 bases, with 18 bases between them. The CDR3 is made up of 15 amino acids. CDR3 sequence reads: CASREGGLVVQPQHF. For the CDR3, the DNA is TGTGCCAGCAGGGAGGGGGGGCTAGTTGTTCAGCCCCAGCATTTT.

The chain has TRBV19 and TRBJ1-1, with D unclear. Trimming shortened V by 6 bases and J by 1 base, and 9 bases separated the two germline ends. Germline CDR1 LNHDA, CDR2 SQIVND (reference sequence). There are 13 residues in the CDR3. Here the CDR3 DNA reads TGTGCCAGTAGGATGCCGGGGAACACTGAAGCTTTCTTT. Amino acids: CASRMPGNTEAFF.

The chain has TRBV18 and TRBJ2-1, with a weak D call TRBD2 (6 bases). Per germline, CDR1 KGHSH and CDR2 LQKENI. The V and J ends lost 3 bases and 2 bases respectively, with 8 bases between them. The CDR3 length is 14 residues. CDR3 in DNA: TGTGCCAGCTCACCGCGGGACGCCTACAATGAGCAGTTCTTC. Amino acids: CASSPRDAYNEQFF.

This sequence joins TRBV10-3 and TRBJ2-1; 11 positions match TRBD2. This CDR3 contains 14 residues. Germline CDR1 reads ENHRY; CDR2 reads SYGVKD. Trimming cost V 6 bases and J 10 bases; bases outside gene matches: 8. The CDR3, as DNA: TGTGCCATCAGGAAACTAGCGGGAGTTGGGGAGCAGTTCTTC. This encodes CAIRKLAGVGEQFF.

V usage is TRBV28 and J usage is TRBJ2-1; possible D gene TRBD1, 5 bases. Germline CDR1 is MDHEN and CDR2 is SYDVKM. This CDR3 spans 13 amino acids. V lost 3 bases and J lost 7, with 10 bases in between. CDR3 DNA: TGTGCCAGCAGTTTGTCCAGGGTTAATGAGCAGTTCTTC. It translates to CASSLSRVNEQFF.

This clone was seen once. CDR3 DNA: TGTGCCATCAGACAGGGGATCGAGGATACGCAGTATTTT. Translated: CAIRQGIEDTQYF. The V gene is TRBV10-3, the J gene TRBJ2-3; 7 bases are a match to TRBD1. CDR3 length: 13 amino acids. Germline CDR1 is ENHRY and CDR2 is SYGVKD. V was clipped by 6 bases and J by 6 bases; unmatched bases: 6.

V and J are TRBV13 and TRBJ2-7; TRBD2 agrees at 9 bases. Germline CDR1 PRHDT, CDR2 FYEKMQ (reference sequence). Trimming took 4 bases from V and 7 from J; bases not matched to a gene: 2. CDR3 length: 12 amino acids. CDR3 amino acids: CASSSGLAEQYF. DNA of the CDR3: TGTGCCAGCAGCTCGGGACTAGCTGAGCAGTACTTC.

The chain combines TRBV5-6 with TRBJ1-4; D gene ambiguous. The length of the CDR3 is 13 residues. The germline V gene has CDR1 SGHDT and CDR2 YYEEEE. V lost 4 bases, J lost 7 bases, and 11 bases lay in between. CDR3: CASSANLGEKLFF. CDR3 nucleotides: TGTGCCAGCAGCGCAAATCTAGGTGAAAAACTGTTTTTT.

The gene calls are TRBV25-1 and TRBJ2-7; TRBD1 agrees at 7 bases. Trimming removed 8 bases from V and 2 bases from J; junction bases left unmatched: 9. The CDR3 covers 14 residues. CDR1 is MGHDK, CDR2 SYGVNS, per germline. The CDR3 DNA reads as TGTGCCAGCTCCCATCCGGGACAGACCTACGAGCAGTACTTC. This translates into CASSHPGQTYEQYF.

The rearrangement joins TRBV19 to TRBJ2-1; TRBD1 matches at 7 bases. V trimming: 1 base; J trimming: 1 base; junction bases outside the gene matches: 4. Germline loops: CDR1 LNHDA, CDR2 SQIVND (reference sequence). The CDR3 runs 16 residues. The CDR3 loop reads CASSIGGQISYNEQFF. CDR3 bases: TGTGCCAGTAGTATAGGGGGACAGATTTCCTACAATGAGCAGTTCTTC.

J is TRBJ1-2 and V is TRBV9; D unresolved. The germline V gene has CDR1 SGDLS and CDR2 YYNGEE. The V and J ends lost 0 bases and 5 bases respectively, with 8 bases between them. The CDR3 sequence is 13 residues long. CDR3 loop: CASSVGTEYGYTF. The CDR3 coding sequence is TGTGCCAGCAGCGTAGGTACAGAGTATGGCTACACCTTC.

The rearrangement links TRBV19 to TRBJ1-5, with D hard to call. V was clipped by 5 bases and J by 0 bases, with 8 bases between them. The CDR3 length is 14 residues. Germline CDR1 and CDR2: LNHDA and SQIVND (reference sequence). CDR3 DNA: TGTGCCAGTAGTGTCGTATCTAGCAATCAGCCCCAGCATTTT. Its translation: CASSVVSSNQPQHF.

The chain combines TRBV9 with TRBJ2-3, with a weak D call TRBD2 (5 bases). CDR1 is SGDLS and CDR2 is YYNGEE in the germline V gene. This CDR3 contains 14 residues. V lost 3 bases, J lost 0 bases, and 8 bases lay in between. The CDR3 DNA follows: TGTGCCAGCAGCGCCCGGACTAGCACAGATACGCAGTATTTT. This translates into CASSARTSTDTQYF.

V and J are TRBV5-1 and TRBJ2-5; D is unclear. The length of the CDR3 is 11 residues. CDR1 and CDR2 (germline): SGHRS, YFSETQ. Deletions cut 4 bases from V and 5 bases from J, with 6 bases between. The CDR3 here is CASSREETQYF. DNA for the CDR3: TGCGCCAGCAGCCGCGAGGAGACCCAGTACTTC.